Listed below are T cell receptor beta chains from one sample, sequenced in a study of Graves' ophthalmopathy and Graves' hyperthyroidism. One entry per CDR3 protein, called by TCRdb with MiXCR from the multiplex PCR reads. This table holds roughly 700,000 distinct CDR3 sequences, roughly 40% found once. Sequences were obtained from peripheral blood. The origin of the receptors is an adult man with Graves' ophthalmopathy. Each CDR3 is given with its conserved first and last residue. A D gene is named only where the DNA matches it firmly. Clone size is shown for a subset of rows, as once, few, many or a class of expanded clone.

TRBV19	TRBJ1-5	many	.	TGTGCCAGTAGTATTACCGGCGGTAGCAATCAGCCCCAGCATTTT	CASSITGGSNQPQHF
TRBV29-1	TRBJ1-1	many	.	TGCAGCGTTGCCGTTAACACTGAAGCTTTCTTT	CSVAVNTEAFF
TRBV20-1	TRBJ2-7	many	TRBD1	TGCAGTGCACGGACAGGCCCCGAGCAGTACTTC	CSARTGPEQYF
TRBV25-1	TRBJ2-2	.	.	TGTGCCAGCAGCGTGGGCTGGCGGAACACCGGGGGGCTGTTTTTT	CASSVGWRNTGGLFF
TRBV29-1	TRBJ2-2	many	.	TGCAGCGTTCAAACAGGGTTGACCGGGGAGCTGTTTTTT	CSVQTGLTGELFF
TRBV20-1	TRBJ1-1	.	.	TGCAGTGCTAGACCCGAGGGGGGCACTGAAGCTTTCTTT	CSARPEGGTEAFF
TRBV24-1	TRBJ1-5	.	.	TGTGCCAGCAGTCCGGACAGTTTGGGCGAACTCAATCAGCCCCAGCATTTT	CASSPDSLGELNQPQHF
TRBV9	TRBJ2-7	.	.	TGTGCCAGCAGAGAAAGACAGTCCTACGAGCAGTACTTC	CASRERQSYEQYF
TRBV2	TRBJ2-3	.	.	TGTGCCATCAGTAACCCACCCGATACGCAATATTTT	CAISNPPDTQYF
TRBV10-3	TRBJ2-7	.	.	TGTGCCAGCGGGATACCCGCGGGGTACGAGCAGTACTTC	CASGIPAGYEQYF
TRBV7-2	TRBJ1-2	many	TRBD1	TGTGCCAGCAGCCCCTCACAGGGGTACTATGGCTACACCTTC	CASSPSQGYYGYTF
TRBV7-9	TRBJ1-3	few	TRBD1	TGTGCCAGCAGCCAATACGACAGGGTCTCTGGAAACACCATATATTTT	CASSQYDRVSGNTIYF
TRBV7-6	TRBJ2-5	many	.	TGTGCCAGCAGCTTAGAGTCCCCACGACAAGAGACCCAGTACTTC	CASSLESPRQETQYF
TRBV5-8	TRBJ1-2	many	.	TGTGCCAGCAGCCTCCCCCGTGGTCAGGAGGGCTACACCTTC	CASSLPRGQEGYTF
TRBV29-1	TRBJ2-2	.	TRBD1	TGCAGCGTTGGGACAGGGGGCGTTTGGACCGGGGAGCTGTTTTTT	CSVGTGGVWTGELFF
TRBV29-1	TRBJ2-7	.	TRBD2	TGCAGTGCTGGCGGGGGAAGCGGGGGGGACTCCTACGAGCAGTACTTC	CSAGGGSGGDSYEQYF
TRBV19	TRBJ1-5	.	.	TGTGCCAGTAGTAAGGAGACAGGCCTCAATCAGCCCCAGCATTTT	CASSKETGLNQPQHF
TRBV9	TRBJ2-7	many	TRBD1	TGTGCCAGCAGCGTAGGTGGGACAGCCTCCTACGAGCAGTACTTC	CASSVGGTASYEQYF
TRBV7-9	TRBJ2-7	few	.	TGTGCCAGCAGCAGAAGACAGGATTTCTCCTACGAGCAGTACTTC	CASSRRQDFSYEQYF
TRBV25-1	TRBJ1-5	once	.	TGTGCCAGCAGTTTATTCTCAGGGGATAGCAATCAGCCCCAGCATTTT	CASSLFSGDSNQPQHF
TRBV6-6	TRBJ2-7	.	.	TGTGCCAGCGCCGGGGTAGCGGACTCCTACGAGCAGTACTTC	CASAGVADSYEQYF
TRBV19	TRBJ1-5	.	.	TGTGCCAGTAGTATTAGGTGGGCAGATCAGCCCCAGCATTTT	CASSIRWADQPQHF
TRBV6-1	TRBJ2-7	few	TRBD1	TGTGCCAGCAGCCCGACAGGGGTTCGCTACGAGCAGTACTTC	CASSPTGVRYEQYF
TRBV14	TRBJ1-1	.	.	TGTGCCAGCAGCCGCACTTCTGGTACTGAAGCTTTCTTT	CASSRTSGTEAFF
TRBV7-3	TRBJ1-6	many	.	TGTGCCAGCAGTCCCGGAACCAGAGCACCCCTCCACTTT	CASSPGTRAPLHF
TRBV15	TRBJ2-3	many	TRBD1	TGTGCCACCAGCAGTTGGACAGGGTTGGCAGATACGCAGTATTTT	CATSSWTGLADTQYF
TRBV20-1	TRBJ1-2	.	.	TGCAGTGCTAGACTACAGGTGACCTGGGGCTACACCTTC	CSARLQVTWGYTF
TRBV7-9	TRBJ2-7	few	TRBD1	TGTGCCAGCAGCTTAGACAGGGGAAGTACCTACGAGCAGTACTTC	CASSLDRGSTYEQYF
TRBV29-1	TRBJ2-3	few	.	TGCAGCGTTGAGAGCGGTAGGGGTAGAGATACGCAGTATTTT	CSVESGRGRDTQYF
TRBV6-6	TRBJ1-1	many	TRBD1	TGTGCCAGCAGTTACTCGAGGGACAGCCCGAACACTGAAGCTTTCTTT	CASSYSRDSPNTEAFF
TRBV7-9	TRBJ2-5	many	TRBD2	TGTGCCAGCAGCCCCCCCGGAGGACTAGCGGGGACCCAGTACTTC	CASSPPGGLAGTQYF
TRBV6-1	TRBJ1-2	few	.	TGTGCCAGCACCCAACGGGCAGGCTATGGCTACACCTTC	CASTQRAGYGYTF
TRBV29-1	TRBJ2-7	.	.	TGCAGCTCAGACGGTATTGTCAACGAGCAGTACTTC	CSSDGIVNEQYF
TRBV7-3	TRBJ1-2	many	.	TGTGCCAGCAGCTTACCGTTACCCAATCTCAGCCACTATGGCTACACCTTC	CASSLPLPNLSHYGYTF
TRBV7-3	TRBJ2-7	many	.	TGTGCCAGCAGCTTATACGCAGGGAGCTCCTACGAGCAGTACTTC	CASSLYAGSSYEQYF
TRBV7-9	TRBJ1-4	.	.	TGTGCCAGCAGTTTGCGGTACAGGGAAGAAAAACTGTTTTTT	CASSLRYREEKLFF
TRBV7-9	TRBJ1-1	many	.	TGTGCCAGCAGCTTAGCCTCTGCGGCAGCAGAAGCTTTCTTT	CASSLASAAAEAFF
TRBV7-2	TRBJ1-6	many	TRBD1	TGTGCCAGCAGGGGGCGACAGGGGTTATCACCCCTCCACTTT	CASRGRQGLSPLHF
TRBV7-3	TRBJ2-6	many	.	TGTGCCAGCAGCGCATGGGTCCCTGGGGCCAACGTCCTGACTTTC	CASSAWVPGANVLTF
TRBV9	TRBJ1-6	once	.	TGTGCCAGCAGCCCTTACGATAATTCACCCCTCCACTTT	CASSPYDNSPLHF
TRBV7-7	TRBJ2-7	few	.	TGTGCCAGCAGCTTAGAAACTTGGCCCGCGCTACGTCAAGGGCGGCAACGGACCTACGAGCAGTACTTC	CASSLETWPALRQGRQRTYEQYF
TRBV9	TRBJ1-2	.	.	TGTGTCAGCCATCCCGGAACAGGTCATGGCTACACCTTC	CVSHPGTGHGYTF
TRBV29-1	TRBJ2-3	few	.	TGCAGCGTTCTACACACAGATACGCAGTATTTT	CSVLHTDTQYF
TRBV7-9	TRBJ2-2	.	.	TGTGCCAGCACTAGTAGGGCAGGGGAGCTGTTTTTT	CASTSRAGELFF
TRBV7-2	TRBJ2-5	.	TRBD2	TGTGCCAGCAGCTTAGACGGAGCGGGGGGCCAAGAGACCCAGTACTTC	CASSLDGAGGQETQYF
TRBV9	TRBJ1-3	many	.	TGTGCCAGCAGCAGGGGGGGAGGTACCACCATATATTTT	CASSRGGGTTIYF
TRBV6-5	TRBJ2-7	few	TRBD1	TGTGCCAGCAGGGACCCCGGGACAGCGTCCTACGAGCAGTACTTC	CASRDPGTASYEQYF
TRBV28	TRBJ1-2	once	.	TGTGCCAGCAGTTTATATGGCGGCTACACCTTC	CASSLYGGYTF
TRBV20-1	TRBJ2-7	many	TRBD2	TGCAGTGCTAGAGCCTCAACTAGCGGGACCGAGCAGTACTTC	CSARASTSGTEQYF
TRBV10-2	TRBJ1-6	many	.	TGCGCCAGCAGAGAGACACACAATTCACCCCTCCACTTT	CASRETHNSPLHF
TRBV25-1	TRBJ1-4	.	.	TGTGCCAGCAGTGATAGTGCCGGGGGGGACGGAAAACTGTTTTTT	CASSDSAGGDGKLFF
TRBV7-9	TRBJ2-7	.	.	TGTGCCAGCAGCCGCCTGGGGGAGCAGTACTTC	CASSRLGEQYF